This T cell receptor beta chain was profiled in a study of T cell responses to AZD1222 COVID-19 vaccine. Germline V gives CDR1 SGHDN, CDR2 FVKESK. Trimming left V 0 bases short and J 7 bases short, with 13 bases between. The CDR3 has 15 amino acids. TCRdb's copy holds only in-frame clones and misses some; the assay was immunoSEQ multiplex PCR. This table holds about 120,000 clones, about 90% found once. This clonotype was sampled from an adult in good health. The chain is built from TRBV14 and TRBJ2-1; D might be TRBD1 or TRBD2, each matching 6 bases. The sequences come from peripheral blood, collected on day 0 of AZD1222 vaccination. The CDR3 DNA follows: TGTGCCAGCAGCCAAGACAGGGGAGGTTGGAATGAGCAGTTCTTC. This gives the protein CASSQDRGGWNEQFF.